This entry lists 15 T cell receptor beta chains sequenced from one sample in a study of T cells in Graves' hyperthyroidism and ophthalmopathy. Using RNA transcripts as the source, TCR beta CDR3 regions were amplified. A first-round RT-PCR of the TCR CDR3 used the HTBI primer set. From the multiplex PCR reads, TCRdb called clonotypes with MiXCR, one entry per CDR3 protein. The sample lists roughly 550,000 distinct CDR3 sequences, roughly a sixth occurring once. Specimen: blood. These receptors were collected from a woman in her twenties or thirties with Graves' ophthalmopathy.

This clonotype was counted at least ten times. The chain couples TRBV27 to TRBJ1-1; no definite D call. The CDR3 contains 16 residues. Germline CDR1 MNHEY, CDR2 SMNVEV (reference sequence). Trimming removed 5 bases from V and 0 bases from J, with 16 bases in between. CDR3 in amino acids: CASSPILRRLNTEAFF. DNA for the CDR3: TGTGCCAGCAGTCCAATATTAAGACGGTTGAACACTGAAGCTTTCTTT.

This clonotype was observed at least ten times. The rearrangement links TRBV10-1 to TRBJ2-7, with a weak D call TRBD2 (7 bases). The CDR3 is 13 residues long. Trimming pared 7 bases from V and 2 bases from J, leaving 12 bases between. Germline V gene lookup returns CDR1 WNHNN and CDR2 SYGVQD (reference sequence). CDR3 DNA sequence: TGCGCCAGCACCGGGGAGGGGGCCTACGAGCAGTACTTC. Protein product: CASTGEGAYEQYF.

V and J are TRBV6-1 and TRBJ2-7; 7 nucleotides match TRBD2. Germline V gives CDR1 MNHNS, CDR2 SASEGT. The CDR3 has 16 residues. V shed 6 bases and J 2 bases; nucleotides not matched to a gene: 13. The CDR3 DNA reads TGTGCCAGCAGCTCACTGACTAGCTCCTTTCCCTACGAGCAGTACTTC. The encoded protein is CASSSLTSSFPYEQYF.

Of note for this clonotype: A much larger clonotype is one base distant, so this may be a read error. This chain connects TRBV12-3 or TRBV12-4 to TRBJ1-1, with TRBD1 as a possible D gene (5 bases). The CDR3 extends over 14 amino acids. CDR3: CASSLGPRTTEALF. CDR3 DNA: TGTGCCAGCAGTTTGGGGCCAAGGACTACGGAAGCTCTCTTT.

This clonotype was observed a handful of times. The chain joins TRBV7-3 to TRBJ2-7; 12 nucleotides match TRBD2. V was pared by 8 bases and J by 7 bases, with 3 bases of the junction left unmatched. The germline CDR1 and CDR2 sequences are SGHTA and FQGTGA. This CDR3 has 12 residues. The CDR3 loop reads CASGLAGREQYF. CDR3 coding DNA: TGTGCCAGCGGACTAGCGGGGAGGGAGCAGTACTTC.

This clonotype was counted many times. The chain uses TRBV28 and TRBJ2-7, with TRBD2 identical over 9 bases. CDR1 and CDR2 (germline): MDHEN, SYDVKM. This CDR3 contains 18 residues. The V and J ends lost 5 bases and 3 bases, in that order; junction bases with no gene match: 17. DNA of the CDR3: TGTGCCAGCAGTCCTCCCTCAATTCCTAGCGGGATACTCTACGAGCAGTACTTC. Amino acids: CASSPPSIPSGILYEQYF.

This CDR3 is CASSANRDYSYEQYF. The CDR3 DNA sequence: TGTGCCAGCAGCGCAAACAGGGATTACTCCTACGAGCAGTACTTC. The chain recombines TRBV6-2 or TRBV6-3 with TRBJ2-7, with a weak D call TRBD1 (6 bases). The germline V gene encodes CDR1 MNHEY and CDR2 SVGEGT. The CDR3 covers 15 residues. V was shortened by 6 bases and J by 0 bases, with 15 bases between the two germline ends.

This clonotype was counted at least ten times. The chain links TRBV7-9 to TRBJ1-2, with no clear D. Between the trimmed V and J ends, which lost 5 bases and 3 bases, there was a span of 13 bases. Germline V gene data show CDR1 as SEHNR and CDR2 as FQNEAQ (reference sequence). The CDR3 runs 14 residues. Here the CDR3 DNA reads TGTGCCAGCAGCCTCCACGGCGCGGACTATGGCTACACCTTC. Translation: CASSLHGADYGYTF.

This clonotype has only a few counts. The V and J genes are TRBV3-1 and TRBJ2-2; D call uncertain. This CDR3 has 11 amino acids. The germline gives CDR1 LGHDT, CDR2 YNNKEL (reference sequence). V gave up 3 bases and J gave up 6 bases, with 2 bases separating them. The CDR3 DNA reads TGTGCCAGCAGCCATTCCGGGGAGCTGTTTTTT. Translation gives CASSHSGELFF. The variable domain in full, with the rest retrieved from reference TRBV3-1 and TRBJ2-2, is DTAVSQTPKYLVTQMGNDKSIKCEQNLGHDTMYWYKQDSKKFLKIMFSYNNKELIINETVPNRFSPKSPDKAHLNLHINSLELGDSAVYFCASSHSGELFFGEGSRLTVL.

The table lists this clonotype with many counts. The V gene is TRBV6-2 or TRBV6-3, the J gene TRBJ2-7, with a tentative D call TRBD1 (5 bases). Germline V gives CDR1 MNHEY, CDR2 SVGEGT. The CDR3 extends over 13 amino acids. The V end was cut by 5 bases, the J end by 3 bases, with 11 bases between. The CDR3 region is CASSEDTFYEQYF. The CDR3, as DNA: TGTGCCAGCAGTGAGGACACCTTCTACGAGCAGTACTTC.

This clonotype appeared many times. An end of the junction differs from the germline gene, which may be a read error. The chain joins TRBV7-7 to TRBJ2-3, with D possibly being TRBD2 (6 bases). CDR1 is SSHAT and CDR2 is FNYEAQ in the germline V gene (reference sequence). The CDR3 spans 14 residues. The CDR3 is CASSLAGTSDTQYF. CDR3 sequence (DNA): TGTGCTAGCAGCTTGGCGGGGACGTCGGATACGCAGTATTTT.

This clonotype was seen more than once but under ten times. The chain links TRBV11-2 to TRBJ2-7; 11 bases match TRBD2. J gave up 0 bases and V 5 bases, and 3 bases lay outside the gene matches. CDR1 is SGHAT, CDR2 FQNNGV, per germline. The CDR3 is 15 amino acids. CDR3 coding DNA: TGTGCCAGCAGCATGACTAGCGGGATCTCCTACGAGCAGTACTTC. Its translation: CASSMTSGISYEQYF.

Many counts were recorded for this clonotype. This chain links TRBV30 with TRBJ1-1, with D possibly matching TRBD1 (5 bases). V shed 6 bases and J shed 4 bases, with 15 bases lying between them. The germline V gene has CDR1 GTSNPN and CDR2 SVGIG (reference sequence). The CDR3 is 13 amino acids. The CDR3 DNA reads as TGTGCCTGTAGGCCAGGGTCACCCACTGAAGCTTTCTTT. Its translation: CACRPGSPTEAFF.

This clonotype was seen many times. The genes are TRBV2 and TRBJ1-6, with a possible D match to TRBD1 (5 bases). V lost 6 bases to trimming and J lost 7 bases, with 10 bases between them. CDR3 length: 13 amino acids. Germline V CDR1 and CDR2: SNHLY, FYNNEI. For the CDR3, the DNA is TGTGCCAGCAGGGGGGGACGGAATTCACCCCTCCACTTT. Amino acids: CASRGGRNSPLHF.

At least ten counts were recorded for this clonotype. J is TRBJ1-1 and V is TRBV3-1; D not certain. The CDR3 runs to 13 residues. The V end lost 6 bases, the J end lost 1 base, and 9 bases lay between the germline ends. Germline CDR1 is LGHDT and CDR2 is YNNKEL (reference sequence). CDR3 DNA: TGTGCCAGCAGTCACATACAGAACACTGAAGCTTTCTTT. This encodes CASSHIQNTEAFF.